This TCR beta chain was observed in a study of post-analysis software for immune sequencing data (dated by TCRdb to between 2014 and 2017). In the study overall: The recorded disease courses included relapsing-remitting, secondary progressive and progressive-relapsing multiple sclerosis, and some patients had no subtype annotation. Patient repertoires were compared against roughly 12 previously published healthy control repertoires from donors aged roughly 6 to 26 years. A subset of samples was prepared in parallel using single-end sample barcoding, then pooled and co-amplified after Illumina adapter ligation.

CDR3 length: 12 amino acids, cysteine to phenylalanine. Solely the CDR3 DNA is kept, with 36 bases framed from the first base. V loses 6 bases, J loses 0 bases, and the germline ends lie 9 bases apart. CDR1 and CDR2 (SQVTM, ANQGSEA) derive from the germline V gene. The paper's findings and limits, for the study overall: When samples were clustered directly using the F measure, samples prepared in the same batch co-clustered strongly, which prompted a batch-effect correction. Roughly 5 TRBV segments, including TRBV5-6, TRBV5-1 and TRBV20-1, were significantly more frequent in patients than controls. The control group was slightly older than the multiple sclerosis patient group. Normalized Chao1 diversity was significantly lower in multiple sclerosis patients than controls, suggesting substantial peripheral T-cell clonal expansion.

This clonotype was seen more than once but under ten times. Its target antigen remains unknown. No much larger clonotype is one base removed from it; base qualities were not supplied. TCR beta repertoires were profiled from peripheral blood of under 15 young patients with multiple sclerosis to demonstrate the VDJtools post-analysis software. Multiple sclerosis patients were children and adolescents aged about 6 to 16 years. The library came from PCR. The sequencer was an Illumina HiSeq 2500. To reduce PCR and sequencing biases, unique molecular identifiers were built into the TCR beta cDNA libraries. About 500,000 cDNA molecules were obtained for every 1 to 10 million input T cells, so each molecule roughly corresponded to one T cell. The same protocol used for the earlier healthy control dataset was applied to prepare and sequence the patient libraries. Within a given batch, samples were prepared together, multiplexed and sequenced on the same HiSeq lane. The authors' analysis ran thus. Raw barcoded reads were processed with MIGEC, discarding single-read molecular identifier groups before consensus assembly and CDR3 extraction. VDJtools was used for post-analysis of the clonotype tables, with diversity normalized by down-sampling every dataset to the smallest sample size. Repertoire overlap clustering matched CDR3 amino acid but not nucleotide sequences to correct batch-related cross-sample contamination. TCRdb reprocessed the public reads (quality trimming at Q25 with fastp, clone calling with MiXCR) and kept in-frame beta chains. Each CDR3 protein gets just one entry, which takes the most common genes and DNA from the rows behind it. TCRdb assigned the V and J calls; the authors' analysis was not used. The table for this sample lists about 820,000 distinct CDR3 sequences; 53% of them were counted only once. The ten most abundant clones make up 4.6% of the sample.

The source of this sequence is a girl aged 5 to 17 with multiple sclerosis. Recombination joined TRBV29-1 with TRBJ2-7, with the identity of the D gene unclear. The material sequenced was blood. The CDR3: CSVQNPSYEQYF. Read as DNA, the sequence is TGCAGCGTACAGAACCCCTCCTACGAGCAGTACTTC.